Below, 20 T cell receptor beta chains from the same sample are listed, as sequenced in a study of Tregs in tolerant kidney transplant recipients. Libraries were prepared by immunoSEQ multiplex PCR; TCRdb keeps only in-frame clonotypes and omits some of them. This table holds about 110,000 clones, around 89% found once. The source material was CD4+ T cells from blood, sampled before the transplant. Every receptor here comes from a human donor who received a combined kidney and bone marrow transplant.

Here the CDR3 reads CASSLAPLAAGELFF. The CDR3 nucleotides are TGTGCCAGCAGCTTAGCGCCGTTGGCCGCCGGGGAGCTGTTTTTT. The chain is built from TRBV7-8 and TRBJ2-2, with no clear D. Germline CDR1 is SGHVS and CDR2 is FQNEAQ. The CDR3 extends over 15 amino acids. V gave up 0 bases and J gave up 6 bases, with 11 bases separating them.

In its sample, this clone was seen once. V usage is TRBV9 and J usage is TRBJ1-1; no reliable D call. Between the trimmed V and J ends, which lost 2 bases and 1 base, there was a span of 9 bases. This CDR3 has 14 amino acids. Germline-derived CDR1 and CDR2 are SGDLS and YYNGEE. The CDR3 loop is CASSVVPGNTEAFF. The DNA of the CDR3 is TGTGCCAGCAGCGTGGTCCCAGGGAACACTGAAGCTTTCTTT.

J is TRBJ1-2 and V is TRBV5-1; weak D call: TRBD1 (6 bases). Trimming cost V 4 bases and J 5 bases, with 9 bases left between them. This CDR3 spans 12 amino acids. Germline values: CDR1 SGHRS, CDR2 YFSETQ. This CDR3 reads CASSAQGYGYTF. The CDR3 DNA reads TGCGCCAGCAGCGCCCAGGGGTATGGCTACACCTTC.

The CDR3 DNA follows: TGCGCCAGCAGCCAGAGGGGGCTACTTGGCTACACCTTC. It yields the protein CASSQRGLLGYTF. J is TRBJ1-2 and V is TRBV4-1; 7 bases match TRBD1. CDR3 length equals 13 residues. Germline CDR1 is MGHRA and CDR2 is YSYEKL. Germline trimming cut 3 bases from V and 7 bases from J; bases unmatched to any gene: 5.

The chain employs TRBV6-5 and TRBJ2-7, with 10 bases matching TRBD1. V lost 7 bases to trimming and J lost 5 bases; unmatched junction nucleotides: 8. The CDR3 is 14 residues long. CDR1 is MNHEY, CDR2 SVGAGI, per germline. CDR3 protein: CASTTTGGGDEQYF. Here the CDR3 DNA reads TGTGCCAGCACCACGACAGGGGGCGGCGACGAGCAGTACTTC.

The genes are TRBV2 and TRBJ1-2; tentatively, D is TRBD1 (5 bases). CDR1 is SNHLY and CDR2 is FYNNEI in the germline V gene. This CDR3 has 12 amino acids. CDR3 sequence: CFEQETRVGYTF. In nucleotides, the CDR3 is TGTTTTGAACAGGAGACTAGGGTTGGCTACACCTTC. Looking up the rest from reference TRBV2 and TRBJ1-2 gives the full variable domain: EPEVTQTPSHQVTQMGQEVILRCVPISNHLYFYWYRQILGQKVEFLVSFYNNEISEKSEIFDDQFSVERPDGSNFTLKIRSTKLEDSAMYFCFEQETRVGYTFGSGTRLTVV.

The CDR3 bases are TGTGCCAGCAGCTCTGGACAACTAATCTCTGGAAACACCATATATTTT. Translation: CASSSGQLISGNTIYF. The rearrangement links TRBV11-2 to TRBJ1-3, with D possibly being TRBD1 (5 bases). With 4 bases removed from V and 0 bases from J, the gap between germline ends came to 13 bases. The CDR3 length is 16 residues. From germline, CDR1 is SGHAT and CDR2 FQNNGV.

The V and J genes are TRBV13 and TRBJ2-7; D perhaps matches TRBD2 (6 bases). Germline V gives CDR1 PRHDT, CDR2 FYEKMQ (reference sequence). The CDR3 contains 17 residues. V shed 1 base and J shed 0 bases, with 16 bases lying between them. The CDR3 DNA is TGTGCCAGCAGCTTAGAAGGCCCCACCGGGAGCTCCTACGAGCAGTACTTC. It codes for CASSLEGPTGSSYEQYF.

This chain connects TRBV12-1 to TRBJ2-2; the table's D call TRBD2 went unverified against the DNA. TRBV12-1 is marked as a pseudogene. The CDR3 consists of 17 residues. CDR3 nucleotide sequence: TGTGCCAGCAGCTGGGGACTAGCGGGAAGGGGGGACGGGGAGCTGTTTTTT. Its translation: CASSWGLAGRGDGELFF.

The chain carries TRBV19 and TRBJ2-7; a possible D gene is TRBD2 (6 bases). Deletions cut 2 bases from V and 2 bases from J, with 16 bases between. The CDR3 sequence is 16 residues long. CDR1 and CDR2 (germline): LNHDA, SQIVND (reference sequence). CDR3 bases: TGTGCCAGTAGTATATCCCCGGGAGCTACCACCTACGAGCAGTACTTC. Translated, it gives CASSISPGATTYEQYF.

V usage is TRBV6-6 and J usage is TRBJ1-1, with D possibly TRBD1 on 6 matching bases. V lost 6 bases and J lost 10, with 21 bases in between. This CDR3 is 14 amino acids long. Germline CDR1 reads MNHNY; CDR2 reads SVGAGI (reference sequence). Written as DNA, the CDR3 is TGTGCCAGCAGCGACGGGGGGCAACGGCTTGGAGCTTTCTTT. Its protein is CASSDGGQRLGAFF.

This clone has only a few counts. The chain carries TRBV5-6 and TRBJ1-1; 8 nucleotides match TRBD1. This CDR3 spans 15 amino acids. Losses at the gene ends were 3 bases for V and 0 bases for J; bases not matched to a gene: 4. Per the germline V gene, CDR1 is SGHDT and CDR2 is YYEEEE. The CDR3, as DNA: TGTGCCAGCAGCTCTGACAGGGGCATGAACACTGAAGCTTTCTTT. It codes for CASSSDRGMNTEAFF.

This clone has only a few counts. This chain joins TRBV27 and TRBJ1-2; D is unclear. The V end lost 5 bases, the J end lost 8 bases, and 18 bases lay between the germline ends. The CDR3 extends over 14 amino acids. Germline V CDR1 and CDR2: MNHEY, SMNVEV (reference sequence). CDR3 DNA sequence: TGTGCCAGCAGTCCCACCCTAGCCCGGCAGGGCTACACCTTC. It codes for CASSPTLARQGYTF.

This rearrangement joins TRBV11-2 to TRBJ2-7; 8 nucleotides align to TRBD1. Germline V gene lookup returns CDR1 SGHAT and CDR2 FQNNGV. CDR3 length equals 15 residues. Unmatched junction bases numbered 7, after V lost 4 bases and J lost 2 bases. The CDR3 bases are TGTGCCAGCAGCTGGGGCGGACAGGGAACCTACGAGCAGTACTTC. Its protein is CASSWGGQGTYEQYF.

The genes are TRBV6-1 and TRBJ1-5, with D unresolved. The V and J ends lost 6 bases and 2 bases respectively, with 14 bases between them. The CDR3 consists of 15 residues. CDR1 and CDR2 (germline): MNHNS, SASEGT. The CDR3 nucleotides read TGTGCCAGCAGCTGGGAGCGACTTCGCAATCAGCCCCAGCATTTT. Its translation: CASSWERLRNQPQHF.

V is TRBV7-5 and J is TRBJ1-5; the table's D call of TRBD1 was not tested on the DNA. TRBV7-5 is classified as a pseudogene. The CDR3 loop spans 17 amino acids. The CDR3: CARSLAQGAPSSQPQHF. DNA of the CDR3: TGTGCCAGAAGCCTCGCCCAGGGGGCGCCTTCATCTCAGCCCCAGCATTTT.

The rearrangement joins TRBV19 to TRBJ1-2, with D perhaps TRBD1 (5 bases). The germline V gene has CDR1 LNHDA and CDR2 SQIVND (reference sequence). The CDR3 totals 16 residues. Trimming pared 7 bases from V and 2 bases from J, leaving 20 bases between. This CDR3 reads CASNPPGGRTNYGYTF. CDR3 nucleotide sequence: TGTGCCAGTAACCCCCCCGGGGGACGGACCAACTATGGCTACACCTTC.

The genes are TRBV2 and TRBJ2-4; possible D gene TRBD1, 5 bases. V shed 7 bases and J shed 1 base, with 14 bases lying between them. Germline CDR1 reads SNHLY; CDR2 reads FYNNEI. This CDR3 comprises 15 residues. The DNA for the CDR3 is TGTGCCAGCACCCAAGGGGAATCGGCCAAAAACATTCAGTACTTC. Translated, it gives CASTQGESAKNIQYF.

CDR3 in DNA: TGTGCCAGCAGCTTGGGTCCGACAGATACGCAGTATTTT. Residues: CASSLGPTDTQYF. This chain uses TRBV5-4 with TRBJ2-3, with D unresolved. Germline V gene lookup returns CDR1 SGHNT and CDR2 YYREEE (reference sequence). This CDR3 comprises 13 residues. The V end lost 0 bases, the J end lost 3 bases, and 5 bases lay between the germline ends.

This sequence joins TRBV15 and TRBJ1-5, with D possibly matching TRBD1 (5 bases). V shed 0 bases and J shed 6 bases, with 12 bases lying between them. This CDR3 is built from 15 residues. CDR1 LNHNV and CDR2 YYDKDF come from the germline V gene (reference sequence). The CDR3 DNA reads as TGTGCCACCAGCAGAGATCCCCAGGGAACTCAGCCCCAGCATTTT. Amino acid sequence: CATSRDPQGTQPQHF.